Listed below are T cell receptor beta chains from one sample, sequenced in a study of T cell responses to AZD1222 COVID-19 vaccine. Assay: immunoSEQ multiplex PCR; the TCRdb copy retains only in-frame clones and omits some. The data contain roughly 150,000 clones, about 87% of them singletons. The sample consisted of peripheral blood, taken 28 days after the second AZD1222 dose. The source is an adult who received the AZD1222 COVID-19 vaccine. CDR3s include the opening cysteine and the closing phenylalanine or tryptophan. Each record gives: CDR3 DNA, CDR3 protein, D gene, J gene, V gene, clone size. A D gene is named only where the DNA matches it firmly. Clone size is not always given. Where it is, it says once, few, many or a class for expanded clones.

TGTGCCAGCAGCCCAGGGGGGGGTGTCTTGCAAGAGACCCAGTACTTC	CASSPGGGVLQETQYF	.	TRBJ2-5	TRBV3-1/TRBV3-2	.
TGTGCCAGCAGCTTGGGAGAGGCCTTTTTTCAGCCCCAGCATTTT	CASSLGEAFFQPQHF	.	TRBJ1-5	TRBV7-2	.
TGTGCCAGCAAACTGAGATCCTACGAGCAGTACTTC	CASKLRSYEQYF	.	TRBJ2-7	TRBV2	.
TGTGCCATCAGTGAGGCGGGAGCGAGGCAGCCCCAGCATTTT	CAISEAGARQPQHF	.	TRBJ1-5	TRBV10-3	.
TGCGCCAGCAGCCCACGCCCGACAGGGGGTGCGAGCGGGAGTACCTACGAGCAGTACTTC	CASSPRPTGGASGSTYEQYF	.	TRBJ2-7	TRBV5-1	.
TGTGCCAGCAGTAACCGGGGGGGCAATGAGCAGTTCTTC	CASSNRGGNEQFF	TRBD2	TRBJ2-1	TRBV7-3	.
TGTGCCAGCAGTTACTCGACGCGGGAGTCCTACGAGCAGTACTTC	CASSYSTRESYEQYF	TRBD2	TRBJ2-7	TRBV6-2/TRBV6-3	.
TGTGCCAGCAGTTACGCTGGACAAGAAGAGACCCAGTACTTC	CASSYAGQEETQYF	.	TRBJ2-5	TRBV6-5	.
TGTGCCAGCAGTTTATTCAGGGGCAGAAACACTGAAGCTTTCTTT	CASSLFRGRNTEAFF	.	TRBJ1-1	TRBV28	.
TGCGCCAGCAGCCCGCCCGAGGGGGGAGGAGATACGCAGTATTTT	CASSPPEGGGDTQYF	.	TRBJ2-3	TRBV5-1	.
TGTGCCACTTCGCAGGGTACCTATGGCTACACCTTC	CATSQGTYGYTF	.	TRBJ1-2	TRBV19	once
TGCGCCAGCAGCTTGTTACTAGCGAAAATCTCCTACAATGAGCAGTTCTTC	CASSLLLAKISYNEQFF	TRBD2	TRBJ2-1	TRBV5-1	once
TGTGCCAGCAATAAAGCCGGGGACACCGGGGAGCTGTTTTTT	CASNKAGDTGELFF	.	TRBJ2-2	TRBV6-1	.
TGTGCCAGCAGTGAGTACACAGATACGCAGTATTTT	CASSEYTDTQYF	.	TRBJ2-3	TRBV25-1	.
TGTGCCACCAGCAGTAACGGGGAGGAGCAGTACTTC	CATSSNGEEQYF	.	TRBJ2-7	TRBV15	.
TGTGCCAGCAGTGAGCTGGGGGGAGGGAGGGTCACAGATACGCAGTATTTT	CASSELGGGRVTDTQYF	TRBD2	TRBJ2-3	TRBV2	.
TGTGCCAGCAGTTTAAATCTTTTAGGGGGAGGTGAGCAGTTCTTC	CASSLNLLGGGEQFF	.	TRBJ2-1	TRBV28	.
TGTGCCAGCAGCTTAGCCAGGTCTAATTCACCCCTCCACTTT	CASSLARSNSPLHF	.	TRBJ1-6	TRBV7-2	.
TGTGCCAGCAGTTACCTCGGACAGAACACTGAAGCTTTCTTT	CASSYLGQNTEAFF	.	TRBJ1-1	TRBV6-2/TRBV6-3	.
TGTGCCAGCGCTTCGGACCCAATGCGCAATGAGCAGTTCTTC	CASASDPMRNEQFF	.	TRBJ2-1	TRBV11-3	.
TGTGCCAGTAAGGGGACTAGCGGGAGGGCCGGTGAGACCCAGTACTTC	CASKGTSGRAGETQYF	TRBD2	TRBJ2-5	TRBV19	.
TGTGCCAGTAATTCAATGGGGGGGCGGGAACCGAACACTGAAGCTTTCTTT	CASNSMGGREPNTEAFF	.	TRBJ1-1	TRBV19	.
TGTGCCAGCAGTACCCGGGACAGTCGCGAGCAGTACTTC	CASSTRDSREQYF	TRBD1	TRBJ2-7	TRBV27	.
TGTGCCAGCAGCTTGGGTGGGACAGCCGAGCAGTACTTC	CASSLGGTAEQYF	TRBD1	TRBJ2-7	TRBV5-6	.
TGTGCCATCAGGAAGGGACAGAGCTCCTACGAGCAGTACTTC	CAIRKGQSSYEQYF	TRBD1	TRBJ2-7	TRBV10-3	.
TGTGCCAGCTCACCCCACGCGGCAGGAGTTCCCACTGAAGCTTTCTTT	CASSPHAAGVPTEAFF	.	TRBJ1-1	TRBV18	many
TGTGCCAGCAGCCCCGGGACAGGCTTCTCTGGGGCCAACGTCCTGACTTTC	CASSPGTGFSGANVLTF	TRBD1	TRBJ2-6	TRBV7-6	.
TGTGCCAGCAGCCCTCTGGGGGTGATATCCTACGAGCAGTACTTC	CASSPLGVISYEQYF	.	TRBJ2-7	TRBV28	.
TGTGCCAGTAGGAGCGGGGGGGAGAACACTGAAGCTTTCTTT	CASRSGGENTEAFF	.	TRBJ1-1	TRBV19	.